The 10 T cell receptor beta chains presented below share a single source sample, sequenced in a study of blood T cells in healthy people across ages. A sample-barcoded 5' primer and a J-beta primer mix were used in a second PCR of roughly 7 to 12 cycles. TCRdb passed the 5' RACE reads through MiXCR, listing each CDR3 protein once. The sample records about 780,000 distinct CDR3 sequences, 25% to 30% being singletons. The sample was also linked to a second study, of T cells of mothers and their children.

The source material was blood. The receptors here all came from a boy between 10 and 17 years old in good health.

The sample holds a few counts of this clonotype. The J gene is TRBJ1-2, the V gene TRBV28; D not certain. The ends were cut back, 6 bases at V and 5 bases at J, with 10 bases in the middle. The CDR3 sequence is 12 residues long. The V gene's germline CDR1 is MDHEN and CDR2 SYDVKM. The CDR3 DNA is TGTGCCAGCAGGTCCGGGATTTATGGCTACACCTTC. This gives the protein CASRSGIYGYTF.

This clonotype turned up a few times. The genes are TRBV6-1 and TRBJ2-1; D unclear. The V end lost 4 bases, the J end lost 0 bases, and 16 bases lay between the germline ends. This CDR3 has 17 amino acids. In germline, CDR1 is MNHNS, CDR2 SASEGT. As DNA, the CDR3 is TGTGCCAGCAGTGGCCGTAATCAAGCCAGCTCCTACAATGAGCAGTTCTTC. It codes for CASSGRNQASSYNEQFF.

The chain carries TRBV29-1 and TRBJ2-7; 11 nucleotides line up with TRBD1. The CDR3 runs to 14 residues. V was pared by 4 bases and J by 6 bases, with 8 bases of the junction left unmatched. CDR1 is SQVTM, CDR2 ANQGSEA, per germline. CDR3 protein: CSVVRGQGGVEQYF. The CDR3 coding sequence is TGCAGCGTTGTAAGGGGACAGGGGGGCGTCGAGCAGTACTTC.

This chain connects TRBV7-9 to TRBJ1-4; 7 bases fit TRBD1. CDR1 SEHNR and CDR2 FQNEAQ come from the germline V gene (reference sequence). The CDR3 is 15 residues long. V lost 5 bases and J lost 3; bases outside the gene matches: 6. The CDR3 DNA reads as TGTGCCAGCAGCACCCAGGGGGTGGCTAATGAAAAACTGTTTTTT. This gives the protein CASSTQGVANEKLFF.

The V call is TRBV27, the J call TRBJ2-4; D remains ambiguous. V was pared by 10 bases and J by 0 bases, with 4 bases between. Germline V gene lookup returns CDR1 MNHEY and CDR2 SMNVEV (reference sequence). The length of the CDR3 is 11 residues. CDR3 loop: CATLAKNIQYF. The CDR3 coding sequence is TGTGCCACCTTAGCCAAAAACATTCAGTACTTC.

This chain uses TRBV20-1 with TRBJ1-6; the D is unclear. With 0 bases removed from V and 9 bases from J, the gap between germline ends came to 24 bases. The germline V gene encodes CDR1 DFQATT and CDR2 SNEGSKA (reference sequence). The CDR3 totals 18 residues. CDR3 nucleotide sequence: TGCAGTGCTAGAGAGGGAAACTCCAGAGATCGGTATGGTTCACCCCTCCACTTT. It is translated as CSAREGNSRDRYGSPLHF.

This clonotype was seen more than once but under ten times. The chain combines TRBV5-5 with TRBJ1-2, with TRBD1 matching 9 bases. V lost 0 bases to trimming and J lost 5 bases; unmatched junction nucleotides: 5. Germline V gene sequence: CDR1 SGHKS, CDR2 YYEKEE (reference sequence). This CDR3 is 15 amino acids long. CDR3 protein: CASSLVGQGIYGYTF. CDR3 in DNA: TGTGCCAGCAGCTTGGTCGGACAGGGGATTTATGGCTACACCTTC.

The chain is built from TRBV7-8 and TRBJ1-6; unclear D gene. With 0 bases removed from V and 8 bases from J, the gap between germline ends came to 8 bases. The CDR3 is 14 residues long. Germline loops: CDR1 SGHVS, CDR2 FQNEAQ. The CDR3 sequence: CASSLAGSYSPLHF. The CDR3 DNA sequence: TGTGCCAGCAGCTTAGCAGGGAGTTATTCACCCCTCCACTTT.

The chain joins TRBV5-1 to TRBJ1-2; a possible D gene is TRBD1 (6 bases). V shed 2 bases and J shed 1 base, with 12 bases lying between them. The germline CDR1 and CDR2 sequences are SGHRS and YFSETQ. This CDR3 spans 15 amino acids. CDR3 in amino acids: CASSFGTSSNYGYTF. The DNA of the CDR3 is TGCGCCAGCAGCTTCGGGACAAGCAGTAACTATGGCTACACCTTC.

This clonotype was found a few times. The CDR3 sequence is CASSPRGDYGYTF. CDR3 in DNA: TGTGCCAGCAGCCCCCGGGGCGACTATGGCTACACCTTC. The chain uses TRBV7-8 and TRBJ1-2; D perhaps matches TRBD1 (5 bases). Germline V gene data show CDR1 as SGHVS and CDR2 as FQNEAQ. The V end lost 5 bases, the J end lost 3 bases, and 10 bases lay between the germline ends. The CDR3 is made up of 13 amino acids. The full variable domain, rest sourced from reference TRBV7-8 and TRBJ1-2, is GAGVSQSPRYKVAKRGQDVALRCDPISGHVSLFWYQQALGQGPEFLTYFQNEAQLDKSGLPSDRFFAERPEGSVSTLKIQRTQQEDSAVYLCASSPRGDYGYTFGSGTRLTVV.